This T cell receptor beta chain derives from a study of regulatory T cells in long-lasting Graves disease. The sample's time point: newly diagnosed GD, antithyroid drugs for less than 3 months. The authors made the TCR library using RNA they extracted from PBMCs. This clonotype was observed a handful of times. Assembly of TCR beta libraries relied on iRepertoire HTBI primers together with Arm-PCR of CDR3 regions. TCRdb re-derived calls from the multiplex PCR reads in MiXCR, one entry per CDR3 protein. Of 350,000 to 550,000 distinct CDR3 sequences listed, 13% to 15% are singletons. J lost 2 bases, V lost 6 bases, and 6 bases had no gene match. The CDR3 runs to 13 residues. Germline-derived CDR1 and CDR2 are DFQATT and SNEGSKA (reference sequence). The same data also went into a second study, on T cells in Graves' hyperthyroidism and ophthalmopathy.

The origin of this receptor is a woman in her fifties or sixties with Graves disease. The sample was peripheral blood mononuclear cells (PBMCs), taken at new diagnosis, from a patient treated with antithyroid drugs. The genes are TRBV20-1 and TRBJ2-7, with 8 bases aligning to TRBD1. The CDR3 nucleotides read TGCAGTGCCACGGACAGGGAGCCCTACGAGCAGTACTTC. Translated, it gives CSATDREPYEQYF.